This T cell receptor beta chain was captured in a study of blood T cell repertoires in COVID-19. About the study: COVID-19 samples, acute and convalescent, were from the United States, Italy and Spain. Sample material is recorded as cDNA or gDNA derived from T cells, B-cell-depleted T cells, or PBMCs.

In the authors' workflow: Amplification of reference gene primers provided the estimated nucleated cell counts. Using immunoSEQ multiplex PCR, the repertoire was profiled, and TCRdb retains in-frame clones only, with some absent. Clone size and the V and J calls come from that table; the DNA yielded D and trimming. This repertoire shows about 150,000 clones, 80% found once; its top ten account for roughly 0.58%. The sequence derives from a man aged 55 to 70 with acute or convalescent COVID-19. The sequenced sample consisted of peripheral blood.

In DNA form, the CDR3 reads TGCGCCAGCAGCCAAGATAGCGGACGTAACACAGATACGCAGTATTTT. Translated: CASSQDSGRNTDTQYF. The chain has TRBV4-3 and TRBJ2-3; D is possibly TRBD2 (6 bases). Looked up from germline, CDR1 is LGHNA and CDR2 is YSLEER. V was trimmed by 0 bases and J by 2 bases, leaving 12 bases between them. The CDR3 contains 16 residues.